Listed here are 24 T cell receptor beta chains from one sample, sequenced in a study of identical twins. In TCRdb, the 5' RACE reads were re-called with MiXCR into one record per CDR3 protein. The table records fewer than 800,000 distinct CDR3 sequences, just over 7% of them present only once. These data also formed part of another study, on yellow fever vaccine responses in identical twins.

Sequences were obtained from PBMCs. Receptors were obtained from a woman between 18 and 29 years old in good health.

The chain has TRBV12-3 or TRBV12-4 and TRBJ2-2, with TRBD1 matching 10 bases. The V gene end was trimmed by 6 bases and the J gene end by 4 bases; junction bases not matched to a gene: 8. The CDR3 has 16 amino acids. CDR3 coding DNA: TGTGCCAGCAGCCCCATAAGGACAGGGGGCACCGGGGAGCTGTTTTTT. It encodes CASSPIRTGGTGELFF.

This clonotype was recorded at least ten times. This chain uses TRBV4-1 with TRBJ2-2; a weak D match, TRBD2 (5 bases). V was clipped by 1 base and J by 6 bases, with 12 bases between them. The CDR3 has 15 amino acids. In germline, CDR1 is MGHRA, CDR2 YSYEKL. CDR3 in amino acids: CASSQGRGISGELFF. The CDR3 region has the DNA TGCGCCAGCAGCCAAGGTCGAGGGATCTCCGGGGAGCTGTTTTTT.

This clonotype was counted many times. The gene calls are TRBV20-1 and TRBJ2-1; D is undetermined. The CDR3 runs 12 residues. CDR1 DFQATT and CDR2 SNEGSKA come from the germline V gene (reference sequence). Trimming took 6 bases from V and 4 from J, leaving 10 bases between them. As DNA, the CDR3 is TGCAGTGCCGAGGAAACTTACAATGAGCAGTTCTTC. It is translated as CSAEETYNEQFF.

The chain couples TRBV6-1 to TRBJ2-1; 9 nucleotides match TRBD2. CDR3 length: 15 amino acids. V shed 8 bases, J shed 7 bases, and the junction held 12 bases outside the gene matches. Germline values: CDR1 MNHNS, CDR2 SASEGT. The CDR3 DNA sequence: TGTGCCAGCGTAGCGGGAGCGGTCATTAAGAATGAGCAGTTCTTC. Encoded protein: CASVAGAVIKNEQFF.

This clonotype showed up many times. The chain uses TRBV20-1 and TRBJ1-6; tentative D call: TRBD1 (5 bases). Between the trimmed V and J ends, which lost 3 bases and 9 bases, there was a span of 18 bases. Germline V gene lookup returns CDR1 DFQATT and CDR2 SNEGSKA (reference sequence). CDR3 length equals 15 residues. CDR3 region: CSASPQGGEGSPLHF. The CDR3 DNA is TGCAGTGCTAGCCCCCAAGGAGGGGAGGGTTCACCCCTCCACTTT.

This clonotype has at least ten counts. CDR3 bases: TGTGCCAGCGGAACTGAAAAACTGTTTTTT. Its translation is CASGTEKLFF. The chain employs TRBV7-9 and TRBJ1-4; D remains ambiguous. CDR3 length: 10 residues. The germline V gene encodes CDR1 SEHNR and CDR2 FQNEAQ (reference sequence). V dropped 8 bases and J dropped 7 bases, with 5 bases sitting between them.

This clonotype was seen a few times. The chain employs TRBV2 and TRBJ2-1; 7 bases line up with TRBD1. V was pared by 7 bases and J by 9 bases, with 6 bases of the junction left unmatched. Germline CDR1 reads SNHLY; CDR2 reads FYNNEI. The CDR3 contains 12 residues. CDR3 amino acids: CASMTTGLEQFF. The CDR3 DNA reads TGTGCCAGCATGACGACAGGGCTTGAGCAGTTCTTC.

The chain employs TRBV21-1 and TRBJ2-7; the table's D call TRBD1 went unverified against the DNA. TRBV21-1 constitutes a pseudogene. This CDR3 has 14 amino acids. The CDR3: CASPPTRAAYEQYF. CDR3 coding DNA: TGTGCCAGTCCGCCTACTAGGGCGGCCTACGAGCAGTACTTC.

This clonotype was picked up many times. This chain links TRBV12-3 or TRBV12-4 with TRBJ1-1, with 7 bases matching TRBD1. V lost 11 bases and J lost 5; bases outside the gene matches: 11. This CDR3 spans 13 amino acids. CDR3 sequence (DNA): TGTGCCGACACTAAGACAGGGCGGACTGAAGCTTTCTTT. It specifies CADTKTGRTEAFF.

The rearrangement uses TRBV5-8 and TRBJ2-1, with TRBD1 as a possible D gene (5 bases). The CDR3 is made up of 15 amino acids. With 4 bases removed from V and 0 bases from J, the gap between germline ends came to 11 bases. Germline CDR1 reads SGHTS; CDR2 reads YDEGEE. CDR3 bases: TGTGCCAGCAGCGACAGTGATAGCTCCTACAATGAGCAGTTCTTC. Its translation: CASSDSDSSYNEQFF.

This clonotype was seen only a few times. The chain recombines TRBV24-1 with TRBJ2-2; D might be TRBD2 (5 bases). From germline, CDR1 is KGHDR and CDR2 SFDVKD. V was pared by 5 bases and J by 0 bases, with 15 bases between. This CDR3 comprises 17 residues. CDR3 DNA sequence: TGTGCCACCAGTGCCCCTAGGACTTCTACGAACACCGGGGAGCTGTTTTTT. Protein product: CATSAPRTSTNTGELFF.

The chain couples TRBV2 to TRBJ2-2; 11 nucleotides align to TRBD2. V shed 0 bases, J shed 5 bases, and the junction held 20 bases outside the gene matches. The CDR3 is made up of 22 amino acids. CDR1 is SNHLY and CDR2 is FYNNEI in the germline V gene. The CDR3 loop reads CASSEALPRLAGGVIWTGELFF. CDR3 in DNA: TGTGCCAGCAGTGAAGCGCTTCCTAGGCTAGCGGGAGGAGTGATTTGGACCGGGGAGCTGTTTTTT.

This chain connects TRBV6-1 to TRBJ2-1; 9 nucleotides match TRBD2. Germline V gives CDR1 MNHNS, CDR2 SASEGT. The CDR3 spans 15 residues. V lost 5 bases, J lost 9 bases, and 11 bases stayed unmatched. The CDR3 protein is CASSQSPSGTGEQFF. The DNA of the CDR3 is TGTGCCAGCAGTCAGAGTCCTAGCGGGACTGGTGAGCAGTTCTTC.

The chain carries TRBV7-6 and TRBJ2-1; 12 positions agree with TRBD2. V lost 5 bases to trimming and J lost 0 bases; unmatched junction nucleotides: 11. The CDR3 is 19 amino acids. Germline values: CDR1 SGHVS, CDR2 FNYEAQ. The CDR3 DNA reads TGTGCCAGCAGCCTACGGACTAGCGGGACCTTAAGCTCCTACAATGAGCAGTTCTTC. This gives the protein CASSLRTSGTLSSYNEQFF.

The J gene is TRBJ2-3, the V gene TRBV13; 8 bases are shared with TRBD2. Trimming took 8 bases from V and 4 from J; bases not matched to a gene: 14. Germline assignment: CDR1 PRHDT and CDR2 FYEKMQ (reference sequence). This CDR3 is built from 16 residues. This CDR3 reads CASRPAGTSSSDTQYF. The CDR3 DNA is TGTGCCAGCCGGCCTGCCGGGACTAGTTCATCAGATACGCAGTATTTT.

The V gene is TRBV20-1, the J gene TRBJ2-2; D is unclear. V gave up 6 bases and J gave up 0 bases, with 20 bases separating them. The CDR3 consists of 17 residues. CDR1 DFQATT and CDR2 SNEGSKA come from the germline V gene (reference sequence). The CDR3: CSAAGCSITSNTGELFF. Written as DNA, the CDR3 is TGCAGTGCAGCCGGGTGTTCGATCACTTCGAACACCGGGGAGCTGTTTTTT.

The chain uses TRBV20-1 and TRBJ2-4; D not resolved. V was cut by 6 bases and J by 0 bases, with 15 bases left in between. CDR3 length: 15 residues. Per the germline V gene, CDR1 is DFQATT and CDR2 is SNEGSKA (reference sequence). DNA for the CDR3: TGCAGTGCCCCGGCGCTCCAGCTAGCCAAAAACATTCAGTACTTC. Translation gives CSAPALQLAKNIQYF.

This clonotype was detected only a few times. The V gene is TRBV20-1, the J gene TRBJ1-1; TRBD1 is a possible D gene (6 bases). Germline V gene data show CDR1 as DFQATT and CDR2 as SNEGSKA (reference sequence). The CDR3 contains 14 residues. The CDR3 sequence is CTLTQGPGNTEAFF. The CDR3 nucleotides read TGCACTCTAACGCAGGGGCCTGGGAACACTGAAGCTTTCTTT.

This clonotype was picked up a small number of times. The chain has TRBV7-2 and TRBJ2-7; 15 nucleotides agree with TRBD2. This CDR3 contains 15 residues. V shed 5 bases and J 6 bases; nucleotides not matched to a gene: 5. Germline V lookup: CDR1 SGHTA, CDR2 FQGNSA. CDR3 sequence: CASSTRTSGRAEQYF. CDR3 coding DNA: TGTGCCAGCAGCACCAGGACTAGCGGGAGGGCCGAGCAGTACTTC.

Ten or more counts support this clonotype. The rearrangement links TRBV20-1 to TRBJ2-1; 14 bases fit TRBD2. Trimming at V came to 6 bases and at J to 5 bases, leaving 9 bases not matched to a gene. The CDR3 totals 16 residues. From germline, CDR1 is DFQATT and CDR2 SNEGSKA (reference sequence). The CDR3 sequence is CSATRLAGGLNNEQFF. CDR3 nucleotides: TGCAGTGCCACCCGACTAGCGGGAGGGCTAAACAATGAGCAGTTCTTC.

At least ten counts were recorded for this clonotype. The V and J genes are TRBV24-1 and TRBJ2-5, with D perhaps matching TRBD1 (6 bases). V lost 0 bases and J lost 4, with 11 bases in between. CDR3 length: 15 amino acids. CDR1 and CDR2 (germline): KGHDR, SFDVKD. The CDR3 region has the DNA TGTGCCACCAGTGATTTGGCCACAGGGTTAGAGACCCAGTACTTC. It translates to CATSDLATGLETQYF.

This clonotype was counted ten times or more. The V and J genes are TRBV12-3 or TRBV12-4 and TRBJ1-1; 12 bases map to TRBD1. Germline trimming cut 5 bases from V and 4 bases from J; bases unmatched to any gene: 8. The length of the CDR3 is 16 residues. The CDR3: CASSLPGQGAGTEAFF. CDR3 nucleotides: TGTGCCAGCAGTCTCCCGGGACAGGGGGCCGGCACTGAAGCTTTCTTT.

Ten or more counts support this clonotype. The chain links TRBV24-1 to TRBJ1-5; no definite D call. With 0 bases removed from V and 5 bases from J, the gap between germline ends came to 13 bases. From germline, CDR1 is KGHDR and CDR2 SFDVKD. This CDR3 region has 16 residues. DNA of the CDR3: TGTGCCACCAGTGATTTGAGCACTGGTACCGATCAGCCCCAGCATTTT. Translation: CATSDLSTGTDQPQHF.

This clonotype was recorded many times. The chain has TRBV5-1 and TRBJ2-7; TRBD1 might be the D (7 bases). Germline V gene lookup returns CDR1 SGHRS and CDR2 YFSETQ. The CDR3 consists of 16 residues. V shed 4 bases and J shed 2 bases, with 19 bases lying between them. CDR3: CASSVRQGGNTYEQYF. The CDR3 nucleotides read TGCGCCAGCAGCGTAAGACAGGGCGGGAACACCTACGAGCAGTACTTC.